The 20 T cell receptor beta chains in this list originate from one sample, sequenced in a study of blood T cells in healthy people across ages. A second PCR, run for roughly 7 to 12 cycles, used a sample-barcoded 5' primer plus a J-beta primer mix. TCRdb called the 5' RACE reads again in MiXCR, with one record for every CDR3 protein. This table holds around 1.5 million distinct CDR3 sequences, roughly 32% found once. Sequences were obtained from blood. Source of these receptors: a woman between 25 and 40 years old in good health.

The V call is TRBV5-1, the J call TRBJ2-5; 8 nucleotides agree with TRBD1. Germline assignment: CDR1 SGHRS and CDR2 YFSETQ. The CDR3 contains 20 residues. With 0 bases clipped from V and 0 bases from J, the junction kept 16 bases outside the gene matches. The CDR3 reads CASSLDFPLDRASHQETQYF. CDR3 in DNA: TGCGCCAGCAGCTTGGATTTCCCCTTGGACAGGGCGTCCCACCAAGAGACCCAGTACTTC. Filled out from reference TRBV5-1 and TRBJ2-5, the complete variable domain reads KAGVTQTPRYLIKTRGQQVTLSCSPISGHRSVSWYQQTPGQGLQFLFEYFSETQRNKGNFPGRFSGRQFSNSRSEMNVSTLELGDSALYLCASSLDFPLDRASHQETQYFGPGTRLLVL.

The V and J genes are TRBV4-1 and TRBJ2-7; TRBD1 agrees at 9 bases. V gave up 0 bases and J gave up 12 bases; unmatched junction bases: 18. The CDR3 runs to 17 residues. Looked up from germline, CDR1 is MGHRA and CDR2 is YSYEKL. The CDR3 region is CASSQEFLQGAQETRYF. CDR3 nucleotides: TGCGCCAGCAGCCAAGAATTCCTACAGGGGGCACAGGAGACCCGGTACTTC.

The V and J genes are TRBV6-4 and TRBJ1-6; D gene uncertain. The CDR3 is 16 amino acids. Trimming removed 3 bases from V and 2 bases from J, with 11 bases in between. Per the germline V gene, CDR1 is MRHNA and CDR2 is SNTAGT. CDR3 residues: CASSEFRGTYNSPLHF. Here the CDR3 DNA reads TGTGCCAGCAGTGAGTTCCGGGGAACCTATAATTCACCCCTCCACTTT.

The V and J genes are TRBV4-1 and TRBJ2-1, with 7 bases aligning to TRBD1. Trimming cost V 4 bases and J 10 bases; bases outside gene matches: 22. This CDR3 is 18 amino acids long. The germline gives CDR1 MGHRA, CDR2 YSYEKL. The CDR3 sequence: CASSLSTGTGTVAWEQFF. CDR3 bases: TGCGCCAGCAGCCTCTCCACCGGTACCGGGACAGTGGCGTGGGAGCAGTTCTTC.

This clonotype was detected a few times. The rearrangement links TRBV11-2 to TRBJ2-6, with D tentatively TRBD1 (6 bases). Germline V gives CDR1 SGHAT, CDR2 FQNNGV. This CDR3 comprises 23 residues. Trimming cost V 1 base and J 0 bases, with 28 bases left between them. CDR3 amino acids: CASSLGHRTGLRFPTSGANVLTF. The DNA for the CDR3 is TGTGCCAGCAGCTTAGGTCACAGAACAGGGCTTCGGTTCCCTACCTCTGGGGCCAACGTCCTGACTTTC.

The sample holds a few counts of this clonotype. V gene TRBV4-2 combines with J gene TRBJ2-7; D remains unclear. CDR3 size: 16 residues. Germline assignment: CDR1 LGHNA and CDR2 YNFKEQ. The V end was cut by 0 bases, the J end by 6 bases, with 18 bases between. This CDR3 is CASSQDSQDLGREQYF. The CDR3 coding sequence is TGTGCCAGCAGCCAAGATTCTCAGGACCTTGGACGCGAGCAGTACTTC.

The table lists this clonotype with a count of one. The rearrangement uses TRBV24-1 and TRBJ2-1; 7 bases are a match to TRBD2. CDR3 length: 18 amino acids. Per the germline V gene, CDR1 is KGHDR and CDR2 is SFDVKD. The ends lost 2 bases at V and 3 bases at J; junction bases unmatched: 12. CDR3 amino acids: CATSDSTGGGVVYNEQFF. CDR3 nucleotide sequence: TGTGCCACCAGTGATTCGACGGGAGGAGGGGTGGTCTACAATGAGCAGTTCTTC.

The genes are TRBV10-2 and TRBJ2-4, with 7 bases that match TRBD2. The end of the DNA fits TRBJ2-7 better, so the J call may be wrong. Germline lookup yields CDR1 WSHSY and CDR2 SAAADI. The CDR3 contains 15 residues. The CDR3 region is CASSEGRWEGHEQYF. The CDR3 nucleotides read TGCGCCAGCAGTGAGGGTCGGTGGGAGGGCCACGAGCAGTACTTC.

The V gene is TRBV29-1, the J gene TRBJ2-1; D unclear. CDR1 is SQVTM and CDR2 is ANQGSEA in the germline V gene. The CDR3 has 16 amino acids. V was cut by 1 base and J by 1 base, with 14 bases left in between. CDR3 nucleotide sequence: TGCAGCGTTGAAGTGCAGGTTGGCGGATCCTACAATGAGCAGTTCTTC. This codes for CSVEVQVGGSYNEQFF.

V usage is TRBV9 and J usage is TRBJ2-3, with D possibly being TRBD2 (7 bases). The germline CDR1 and CDR2 sequences are SGDLS and YYNGEE. The CDR3 totals 14 residues. V lost 6 bases, J lost 6 bases, and 17 bases lay in between. CDR3 in amino acids: CASNQWGGVDTQYF. CDR3 DNA: TGTGCCAGCAACCAATGGGGGGGCGTGGATACGCAGTATTTT. The full variable domain, with the rest looked up from reference TRBV9 and TRBJ2-3, is DSGVTQTPKHLITATGQRVTLRCSPRSGDLSVYWYQQSLDQGLQFLIQYYNGEERAKGNILERFSAQQFPDLHSELNLSSLELGDSALYFCASNQWGGVDTQYFGPGTRLTVL.

This clonotype has more than one count but fewer than ten. The genes are TRBV3-1 and TRBJ2-1; unclear D gene. This CDR3 region has 14 residues. Germline loops: CDR1 LGHDT, CDR2 YNNKEL (reference sequence). V was cut by 3 bases and J by 5 bases, with 11 bases left in between. The CDR3: CASSHLKTHNEQFF. The CDR3, as DNA: TGTGCCAGCAGCCATCTAAAAACTCACAATGAGCAGTTCTTC.

This CDR3 reads CSAQPGQGRIDEQFF. The CDR3 coding sequence is TGCAGTGCGCAGCCGGGACAGGGGCGAATCGATGAGCAGTTCTTC. This chain links TRBV20-1 with TRBJ2-1; 10 bases fit TRBD1. The CDR3 loop spans 15 amino acids. J lost 8 bases, V lost 6 bases, and 13 bases had no gene match. CDR1 and CDR2 from the germline V gene are DFQATT and SNEGSKA (reference sequence).

The chain couples TRBV7-9 to TRBJ1-1, with 10 bases aligning to TRBD1. Germline-derived CDR1 and CDR2 are SEHNR and FQNEAQ (reference sequence). Trimming took 3 bases from V and 3 from J; bases not matched to a gene: 10. The CDR3 runs 17 residues. CDR3 in DNA: TGTGCCAGCAGCTTCGACGGACAGGGGGTCGATGACACTGAAGCTTTCTTT. Translation: CASSFDGQGVDDTEAFF.

The chain joins TRBV27 to TRBJ2-7, with D possibly matching TRBD1 (6 bases). CDR1 is MNHEY and CDR2 is SMNVEV in the germline V gene (reference sequence). The CDR3 extends over 15 amino acids. Trimming removed 3 bases from V and 5 bases from J, with 17 bases in between. The DNA for the CDR3 is TGTGCCAGCAGTTTCACAGGGAGTTCGTTTGACGAGCAGTACTTC. Its translation: CASSFTGSSFDEQYF.

This clonotype was counted a few times. The chain recombines TRBV12-3 or TRBV12-4 with TRBJ2-7, with D maybe TRBD1 (6 bases). Trimming took off 8 bases at V and 2 bases at J, with 10 bases between the two ends. The CDR3 contains 12 residues. DNA for the CDR3: TGTGCCAGCGGGACACTAACCTACGAGCAGTACTTC. The encoded protein is CASGTLTYEQYF.

A word on this clonotype: Because the CDR3 is missing its conserved closing phenylalanine or tryptophan, this is likely a read error. The chain joins TRBV7-6 to TRBJ2-5; D is possibly TRBD2 (6 bases). Per germline, CDR1 SGHVS and CDR2 FNYEAQ. The CDR3 runs to 15 residues. CDR3 DNA: TGTGCTAGCAGCTTACACCGGGACTTCCAGGAGACCCAGTACTGC. Protein product: CASSLHRDFQETQYC.

This chain joins TRBV20-1 and TRBJ1-1; D might be TRBD1 (6 bases). Germline assignment: CDR1 DFQATT and CDR2 SNEGSKA (reference sequence). Deletions cut 0 bases from V and 1 base from J, with 9 bases between. The CDR3 has 14 residues. The CDR3 region is CSARDQGRNTEAFF. CDR3 nucleotides: TGCAGTGCTAGAGATCAGGGGAGGAACACTGAAGCTTTCTTT.

There are a few counts of this clonotype. The rearrangement uses TRBV9 and TRBJ2-7; the D gene is possibly TRBD1 (7 bases). The ends were cut back, 4 bases at V and 4 bases at J, with 18 bases in the middle. Per the germline V gene, CDR1 is SGDLS and CDR2 is YYNGEE. The CDR3 consists of 15 residues. The CDR3 nucleotides are TGTGCCAGCAGCCCTGACCCAGGGGGGATTTACGAGCAGTACTTC. This sequence encodes CASSPDPGGIYEQYF.

This clonotype was observed many times. The rearrangement links TRBV5-6 to TRBJ2-5; D is uncertain. This CDR3 is 15 amino acids long. Germline CDR1 is SGHDT and CDR2 is YYEEEE. Trimming shortened V by 5 bases and J by 1 base, and 15 bases separated the two germline ends. In DNA form, the CDR3 reads TGTGCCAGCAGTTCGCCGGGCAGGCTCCAAGAGACCCAGTACTTC. The encoded protein is CASSSPGRLQETQYF.

This clonotype was detected once. This chain links TRBV14 with TRBJ1-2; D unclear. CDR1 and CDR2 from the germline V gene are SGHDN and FVKESK. The CDR3 is 14 amino acids. V lost 4 bases to trimming and J lost 2 bases, with 11 bases between them. The CDR3 spells CASSLNVVNYGYTF. In nucleotides, the CDR3 is TGTGCCAGCAGCCTAAACGTCGTAAACTATGGCTACACCTTC. The variable domain in full, completed from reference TRBV14 and TRBJ1-2, reads EAGVTQFPSHSVIEKGQTVTLRCDPISGHDNLYWYRRVMGKEIKFLLHFVKESKQDESGMPNNRFLAERTGGTYSTLKVQPAELEDSGVYFCASSLNVVNYGYTFGSGTRLTVV.